The sequence of this TCR beta chain was determined in a study of T cells after yellow fever vaccination. The trim removed 10 bases at V and 3 bases at J, leaving 9 bases unmatched. CDR1 and CDR2 from the germline V gene are SGHRS and YFSETQ. This CDR3 is built from 15 residues. In TCRdb, the 5' RACE reads were re-called with MiXCR into one record per CDR3 protein. The sample contains 320,000 or so distinct CDR3 sequences, roughly 8.6% of which appear only once. This material consisted of PBMCs, taken approximately 47 days after the first yellow fever vaccination. The chain combines TRBV5-1 with TRBJ2-2, with TRBD2 matching 10 bases. This clonotype was sampled from a young man who received the YFV17D yellow fever vaccine. CDR3 amino acids: CAARGTSDYTGELFF. CDR3 DNA: TGCGCCGCTAGGGGGACTAGCGATTACACCGGGGAGCTGTTTTTT.